This T cell receptor (beta chain) appears in the sequencing data of a study of shared clonotypes between healthy human individuals. Study details: The study enrolled two women and a few men aged 18 to 49.

This clone was recorded only once. TCRdb's copy holds only in-frame clones and misses some; the assay was immunoSEQ multiplex PCR. The repertoire holds around 1.9 million clones, with roughly 95% as singletons. Terminally differentiated effector memory CD45RA+ cells were left out of the naive CD8 fraction, which was CD45RO-negative and positively selected for CCR7. The V and J ends lost 5 bases and 1 base respectively, with 15 bases between them. This CDR3 spans 15 amino acids. Germline assignment: CDR1 SGHDT and CDR2 YYEEEE. The chain is built from TRBV5-6 and TRBJ2-5; unclear D gene. The sequencing input was naive CD8+ T cells from PBMCs. The sequence was collected from a man aged 18-30 years in good health. Some clones in this sample may be carry-over from other donors' samples. The CDR3 bases are TGTGCCAGCAGTCACGGAGCCGGGTTCCAAGAGACCCAGTACTTC. Amino acid sequence: CASSHGAGFQETQYF.